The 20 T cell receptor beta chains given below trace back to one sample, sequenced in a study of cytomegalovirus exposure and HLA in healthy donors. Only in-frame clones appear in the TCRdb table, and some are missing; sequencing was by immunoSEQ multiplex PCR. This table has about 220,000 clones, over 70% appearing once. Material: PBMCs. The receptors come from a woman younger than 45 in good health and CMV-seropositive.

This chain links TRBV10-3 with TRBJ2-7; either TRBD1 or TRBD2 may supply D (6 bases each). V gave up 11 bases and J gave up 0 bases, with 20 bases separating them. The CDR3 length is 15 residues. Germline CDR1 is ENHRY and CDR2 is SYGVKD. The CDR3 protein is CASNGGPTDSYEQYF. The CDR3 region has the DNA TGTGCCTCCAATGGGGGGCCTACGGACTCCTACGAGCAGTACTTC.

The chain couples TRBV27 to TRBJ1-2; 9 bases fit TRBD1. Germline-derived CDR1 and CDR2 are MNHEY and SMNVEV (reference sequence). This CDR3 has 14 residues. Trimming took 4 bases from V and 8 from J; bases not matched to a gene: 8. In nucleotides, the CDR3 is TGTGCCAGCAGTTCTATCGGGACAGGGTTCGGCTACACCTTC. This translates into CASSSIGTGFGYTF.

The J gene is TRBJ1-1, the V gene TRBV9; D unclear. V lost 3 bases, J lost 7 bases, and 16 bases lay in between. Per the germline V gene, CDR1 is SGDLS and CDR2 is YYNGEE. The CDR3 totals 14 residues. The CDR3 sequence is CASSGREGHGEAFF. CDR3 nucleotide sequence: TGTGCCAGCAGCGGGAGGGAGGGCCATGGTGAAGCTTTCTTT.

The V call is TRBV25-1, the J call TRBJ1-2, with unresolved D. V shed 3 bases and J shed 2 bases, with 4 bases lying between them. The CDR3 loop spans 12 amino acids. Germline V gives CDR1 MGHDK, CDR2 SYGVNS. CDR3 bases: TGTGCCAGCAGTGACGGGAACTATGGCTACACCTTC. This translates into CASSDGNYGYTF.

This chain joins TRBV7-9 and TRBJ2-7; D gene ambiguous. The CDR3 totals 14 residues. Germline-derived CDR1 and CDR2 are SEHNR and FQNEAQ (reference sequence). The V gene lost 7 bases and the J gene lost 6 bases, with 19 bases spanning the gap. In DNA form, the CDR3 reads TGTGCCAGCAACCAGGCCCCAGAACCTGGCGAGCAGTACTTC. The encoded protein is CASNQAPEPGEQYF.

CDR3 protein: CASSLVGTAQFF. The CDR3 region has the DNA TGTGCCAGCAGCTTGGTTGGGACAGCTCAGTTCTTC. This chain joins TRBV5-6 and TRBJ2-1, with 7 bases lining up with TRBD1. In germline, CDR1 is SGHDT, CDR2 YYEEEE. The junction had 4 bases not matched to a gene; V was cut back by 0 bases and J by 13 bases. The CDR3 runs 12 residues.

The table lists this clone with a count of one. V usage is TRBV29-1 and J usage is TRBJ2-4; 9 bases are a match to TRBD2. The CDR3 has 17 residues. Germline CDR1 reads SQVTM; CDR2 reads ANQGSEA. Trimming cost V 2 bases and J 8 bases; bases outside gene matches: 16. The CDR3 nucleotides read TGCAGCGTTGAACCCCGATCAAATAGCGGGAGAGGGGACATTCAGTACTTC. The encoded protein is CSVEPRSNSGRGDIQYF.

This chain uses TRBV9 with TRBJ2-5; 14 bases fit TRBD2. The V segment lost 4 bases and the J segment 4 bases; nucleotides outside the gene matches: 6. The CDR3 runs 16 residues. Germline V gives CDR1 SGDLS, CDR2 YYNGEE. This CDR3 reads CASSPGTSGRGETQYF. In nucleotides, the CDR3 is TGTGCCAGCAGCCCAGGGACTAGCGGGAGAGGAGAGACCCAGTACTTC.

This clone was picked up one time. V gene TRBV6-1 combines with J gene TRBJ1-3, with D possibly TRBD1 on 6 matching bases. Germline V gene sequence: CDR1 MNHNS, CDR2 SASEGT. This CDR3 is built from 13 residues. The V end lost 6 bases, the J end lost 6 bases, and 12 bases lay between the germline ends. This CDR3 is CASRDSEANTIYF. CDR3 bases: TGTGCCAGCAGGGACAGCGAAGCAAACACCATATATTTT.

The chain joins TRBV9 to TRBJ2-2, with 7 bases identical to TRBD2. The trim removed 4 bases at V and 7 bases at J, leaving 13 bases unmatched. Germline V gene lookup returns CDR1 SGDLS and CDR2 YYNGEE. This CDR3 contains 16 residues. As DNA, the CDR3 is TGTGCCAGCAGCCCCGGAGCTAGCGGTCGCATCGGGGAGCTGTTTTTT. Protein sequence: CASSPGASGRIGELFF. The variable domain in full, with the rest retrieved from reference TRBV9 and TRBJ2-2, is DSGVTQTPKHLITATGQRVTLRCSPRSGDLSVYWYQQSLDQGLQFLIQYYNGEERAKGNILERFSAQQFPDLHSELNLSSLELGDSALYFCASSPGASGRIGELFFGEGSRLTVL.

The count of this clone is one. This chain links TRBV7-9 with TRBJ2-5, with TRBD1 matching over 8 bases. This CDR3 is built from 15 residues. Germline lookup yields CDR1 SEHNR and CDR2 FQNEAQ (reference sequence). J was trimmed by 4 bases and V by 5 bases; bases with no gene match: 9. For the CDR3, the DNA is TGTGCCAGCAGCCCCTCGGACAGGGTCATAGAGACCCAGTACTTC. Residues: CASSPSDRVIETQYF.

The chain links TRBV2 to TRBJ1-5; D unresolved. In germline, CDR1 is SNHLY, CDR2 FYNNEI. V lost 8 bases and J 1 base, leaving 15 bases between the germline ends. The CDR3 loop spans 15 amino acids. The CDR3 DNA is TGTGCCAGCGAACGAGACCCCAGAAGCAATCAGCCCCAGCATTTT. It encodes CASERDPRSNQPQHF.

The CDR3 DNA follows: TGTGCCAGCAAACCGGGACTAGCGGCCTACAATGAGCAGTTCTTC. Protein sequence: CASKPGLAAYNEQFF. The chain uses TRBV2 and TRBJ2-1; 11 positions match TRBD2. Per the germline V gene, CDR1 is SNHLY and CDR2 is FYNNEI. The CDR3 is 15 amino acids. V shed 7 bases, J shed 2 bases, and the junction held 4 bases outside the gene matches.

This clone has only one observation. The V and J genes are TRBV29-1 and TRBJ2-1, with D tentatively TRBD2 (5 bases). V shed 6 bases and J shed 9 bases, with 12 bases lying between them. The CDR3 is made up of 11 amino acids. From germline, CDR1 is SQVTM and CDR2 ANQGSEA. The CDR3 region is CSVPLVGEQFF. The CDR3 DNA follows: TGCAGCGTGCCACTAGTTGGTGAGCAGTTCTTC.

CDR3 sequence: CASSYSPRTGSYEQYF. The CDR3 DNA sequence: TGTGCCAGCAGTTACTCCCCCCGGACGGGCTCCTACGAGCAGTACTTC. The gene calls are TRBV6-5 and TRBJ2-7; D remains ambiguous. Trimming left V 0 bases short and J 0 bases short, with 12 bases between. CDR1 is MNHEY and CDR2 is SVGAGI in the germline V gene. This CDR3 has 16 residues.

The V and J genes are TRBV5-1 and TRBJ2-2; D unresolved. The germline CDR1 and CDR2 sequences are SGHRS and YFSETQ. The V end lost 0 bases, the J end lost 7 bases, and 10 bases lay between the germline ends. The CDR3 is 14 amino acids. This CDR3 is CASSLAVGFGELFF. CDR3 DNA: TGCGCCAGCAGCTTGGCGGTTGGATTCGGGGAGCTGTTTTTT.

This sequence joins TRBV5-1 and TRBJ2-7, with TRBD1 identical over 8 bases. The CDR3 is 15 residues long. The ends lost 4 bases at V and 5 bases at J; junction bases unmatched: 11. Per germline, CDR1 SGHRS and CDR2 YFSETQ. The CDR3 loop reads CASSPTGEGGDEQYF. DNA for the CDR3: TGCGCCAGCAGCCCGACAGGGGAAGGCGGCGACGAGCAGTACTTC. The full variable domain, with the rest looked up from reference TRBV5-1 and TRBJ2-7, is KAGVTQTPRYLIKTRGQQVTLSCSPISGHRSVSWYQQTPGQGLQFLFEYFSETQRNKGNFPGRFSGRQFSNSRSEMNVSTLELGDSALYLCASSPTGEGGDEQYFGPGTRLTVT.

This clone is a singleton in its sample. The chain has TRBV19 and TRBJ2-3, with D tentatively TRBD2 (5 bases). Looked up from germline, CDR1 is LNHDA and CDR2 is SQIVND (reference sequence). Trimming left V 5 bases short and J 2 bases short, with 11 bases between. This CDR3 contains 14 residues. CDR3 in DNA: TGTGCCAGTAGTCCCCCCGGGGACACAGATACGCAGTATTTT. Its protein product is CASSPPGDTDTQYF.

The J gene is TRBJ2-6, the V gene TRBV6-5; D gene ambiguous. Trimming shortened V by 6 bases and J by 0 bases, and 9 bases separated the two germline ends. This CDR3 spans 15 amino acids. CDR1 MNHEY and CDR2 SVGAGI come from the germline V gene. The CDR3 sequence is CASSLEDSGANVLTF. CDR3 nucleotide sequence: TGTGCCAGCAGCCTAGAGGACTCTGGGGCCAACGTCCTGACTTTC.

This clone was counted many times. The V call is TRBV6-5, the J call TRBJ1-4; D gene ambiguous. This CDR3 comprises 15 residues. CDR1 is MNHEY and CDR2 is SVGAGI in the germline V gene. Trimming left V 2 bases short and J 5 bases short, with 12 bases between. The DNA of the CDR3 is TGTGCCAGCAGTTACGTTGGAAGCCCGAATGAAAAACTGTTTTTT. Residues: CASSYVGSPNEKLFF.